What follows are 9 T cell receptor beta chains derived from one specimen sequenced in a study of T cell responses to AZD1222 COVID-19 vaccine. Repertoires were generated with immunoSEQ multiplex PCR, while TCRdb's copy carries only in-frame clones and drops some. This table has over 150,000 clones, 88% appearing once. The material was peripheral blood, obtained 28 days after the second AZD1222 dose. The receptor source for this set is an adult who received the AZD1222 COVID-19 vaccine.

This clone was seen just once. This chain uses TRBV27 with TRBJ1-1, with 7 bases aligning to TRBD1. Germline values: CDR1 MNHEY, CDR2 SMNVEV (reference sequence). This CDR3 spans 14 amino acids. V shed 5 bases, J shed 0 bases, and the junction held 3 bases outside the gene matches. CDR3 bases: TGTGCCAGCAGTCAAGGGACAGTGAACACTGAAGCTTTCTTT. Translated, it gives CASSQGTVNTEAFF.

This chain connects TRBV18 to TRBJ2-5, with D possibly matching TRBD1 (5 bases). Trimming cost V 7 bases and J 5 bases, with 14 bases left between them. The CDR3 contains 13 residues. CDR1 KGHSH and CDR2 LQKENI come from the germline V gene. CDR3 sequence reads: CASCQQEQETQYF. CDR3 sequence (DNA): TGTGCCAGCTGCCAACAGGAGCAGGAGACCCAGTACTTC.

DNA of the CDR3: TGTGCCAGCAGTTTAGGGGACAGCTATGGCTACACCTTC. Translated: CASSLGDSYGYTF. The chain joins TRBV12-3 or TRBV12-4 to TRBJ1-2; 7 bases map to TRBD1. The trim removed 1 base at V and 4 bases at J, leaving 0 bases unmatched. This CDR3 comprises 13 residues.

The chain couples TRBV6-4 to TRBJ2-2, with 7 bases lining up with TRBD1. The germline CDR1 and CDR2 sequences are MRHNA and SNTAGT. Trimming at V came to 3 bases and at J to 5 bases, leaving 6 bases not matched to a gene. This CDR3 is 15 amino acids long. CDR3 DNA: TGTGCCAGCAGTGAGGGGACAGAAGTTACCGGGGAGCTGTTTTTT. Protein: CASSEGTEVTGELFF.

This clone has just one count. This chain joins TRBV4-1 and TRBJ2-3; maybe TRBD2 (6 bases). V was pared by 0 bases and J by 3 bases, with 16 bases between. The germline V gene encodes CDR1 MGHRA and CDR2 YSYEKL. The CDR3 totals 17 residues. CDR3 DNA sequence: TGCGCCAGCAGCCAAGAAGTGCAGAGGAGGGGAACAGATACGCAGTATTTT. Protein product: CASSQEVQRRGTDTQYF.

The chain recombines TRBV5-8 with TRBJ1-2, with 8 bases lining up with TRBD1. Germline V lookup: CDR1 SGHTS, CDR2 YDEGEE. CDR3 length: 13 residues. With V trimmed by 2 bases and J by 8 bases, 5 bases remained unmatched. CDR3 sequence: CASSFGQGGGYTF. Here the CDR3 DNA reads TGTGCCAGCAGCTTCGGACAGGGCGGGGGCTACACCTTC.

The V and J genes are TRBV9 and TRBJ2-3; a possible D gene is TRBD2 (6 bases). V shed 3 bases and J shed 5 bases, with 10 bases lying between them. The CDR3 is 13 amino acids. Germline assignment: CDR1 SGDLS and CDR2 YYNGEE. CDR3 sequence: CASSGHGGDTQYF. In nucleotides, the CDR3 is TGTGCCAGCAGCGGACACGGGGGAGATACGCAGTATTTT.

The V and J genes are TRBV10-3 and TRBJ1-5; D call uncertain. This CDR3 spans 15 amino acids. The V and J ends lost 0 bases and 6 bases respectively, with 12 bases between them. Germline V lookup: CDR1 ENHRY, CDR2 SYGVKD. The CDR3 reads CAISESGSTIQPQHF. CDR3 coding DNA: TGTGCCATCAGTGAGTCGGGGTCAACCATTCAGCCCCAGCATTTT.

The chain's CDR3 is CASSALLGSDTEAFF. The CDR3 DNA follows: TGTGCCAGCAGCGCTTTATTAGGATCCGACACTGAAGCTTTCTTT. The rearrangement links TRBV27 to TRBJ1-1; D not resolved. CDR1 and CDR2 from the germline V gene are MNHEY and SMNVEV (reference sequence). Trimming pared 6 bases from V and 3 bases from J, leaving 17 bases between. This CDR3 has 15 residues.